The TCR beta chain under discussion was sequenced for a study of T-cell memory formation after mild COVID-19. Study at large: Most TCR clusters belonged to a single donor. General study results and limits: The main location of contracting CD4+ clones was CM and EM, and that of contracting CD8+ clones was EMRA.

Each CDR3 protein gets one entry after TCRdb re-called the 5' RACE reads with MiXCR. The table lists approximately 300,000 distinct CDR3 sequences, 15% to 20% of them singletons. With respect to this clonotype: Its antigen is not known.

CDR1 and CDR2 (germline): SGHRS, YFSETQ. V gave up 6 bases and J gave up 0 bases; unmatched junction bases: 9. The CDR3 has 16 amino acids. The receptor comes from a young man who had mild COVID-19 (a few samples of this study predate the infection). Cell type and time point are not known. Sequencing was carried out using PBMCs or a T cell subset sorted from them (not recorded which). The chain links TRBV5-1 to TRBJ1-1; 9 nucleotides align to TRBD1. Here the CDR3 reads CASTEGTGIMNTEAFF. The CDR3 DNA is TGCGCCAGCACAGAAGGGACAGGGATCATGAACACTGAAGCTTTCTTT. Complete variable domain (other parts from reference TRBV5-1 and TRBJ1-1): KAGVTQTPRYLIKTRGQQVTLSCSPISGHRSVSWYQQTPGQGLQFLFEYFSETQRNKGNFPGRFSGRQFSNSRSEMNVSTLELGDSALYLCASTEGTGIMNTEAFFGQGTRLTVV.